This section outlines one T cell receptor beta chain sequence together with its context. The data were taken from a study of blood T cell repertoires in COVID-19. Across the study: The United States, Italy and Spain provided the acute and convalescent COVID-19 samples.

Data came from immunoSEQ multiplex PCR; TCRdb stores just in-frame clones and leaves some out. The profile shows roughly 230,000 clones, almost 90% of them singletons. The CDR3 length is 14 residues. Trimming pared 2 bases from V and 4 bases from J, leaving 11 bases between. The germline CDR1 and CDR2 sequences are SGHAT and FQNNGV. This clonotype was sampled from a woman in her sixties or seventies with COVID-19, enrolled during active disease. Sequencing input: peripheral blood. V usage is TRBV11-2 and J usage is TRBJ1-2; D is perhaps TRBD1 (5 bases). The CDR3 DNA reads as TGTGCCAGCAGCTTACGCAGGGCTGGCTATGGCTACACCTTC. This gives the protein CASSLRRAGYGYTF.